These 27 T cell receptor beta chains originate from one sample sequenced in a study of T cells after yellow fever vaccination. TCRdb re-analysed the 5' RACE reads in MiXCR, keeping a single row per CDR3 protein. This sample has 450,000 to 600,000 distinct CDR3 sequences, with approximately 13% found just once. Source: PBMCs, taken on the day of the yellow fever booster vaccination. These TCRs come from a man aged 25 to 40 who received the YFV17D yellow fever vaccine.

The chain combines TRBV21-1 with TRBJ1-2; the table assigns TRBD1, which was not confirmed against the DNA. TRBV21-1 is flagged as a pseudogene. CDR3 size: 16 residues. CDR3 in amino acids: CASSKMSRGICYGYTF. CDR3 nucleotides: TGTGCCAGCAGCAAAATGTCTAGGGGTATCTGTTATGGCTACACCTTC.

This chain uses TRBV20-1 with TRBJ2-7; 9 nucleotides align to TRBD1. CDR1 and CDR2 (germline): DFQATT, SNEGSKA (reference sequence). This CDR3 spans 14 amino acids. The V and J ends lost 5 bases and 4 bases, in that order; junction bases with no gene match: 9. The CDR3, as DNA: TGCAGTGCTCCCCGGGACAGGGACCTTTACGAGCAGTACTTC. It translates to CSAPRDRDLYEQYF.

This clonotype showed up just a few times. The genes are TRBV7-2 and TRBJ2-2, with D maybe TRBD1 (6 bases). Deletions cut 5 bases from V and 4 bases from J, with 14 bases between. From germline, CDR1 is SGHTA and CDR2 FQGNSA. This CDR3 comprises 15 residues. The CDR3 DNA reads as TGTGCCAGCAGCCAGATGACACAGGGCACCGGGGAGCTGTTTTTT. It encodes CASSQMTQGTGELFF.

The table lists this clonotype with a few counts. This chain connects TRBV2 to TRBJ1-1; tentative D call: TRBD1 (6 bases). Between the trimmed V and J ends, which lost 6 bases and 0 bases, there was a span of 17 bases. The CDR3 totals 16 residues. Germline CDR1 is SNHLY and CDR2 is FYNNEI. The chain's CDR3 is CASSLQGRVLNTEAFF. CDR3 in DNA: TGTGCCAGCAGCCTGCAGGGGCGGGTTTTGAACACTGAAGCTTTCTTT.

The chain employs TRBV10-2 and TRBJ2-7; 12 nucleotides align to TRBD2. CDR1 and CDR2 (germline): WSHSY, SAAADI. Losses at the gene ends were 8 bases for V and 6 bases for J; bases not matched to a gene: 5. This CDR3 has 13 residues. The CDR3 protein is CASLLAGGSEQYF. The CDR3 DNA sequence: TGCGCCAGCTTACTAGCGGGAGGCTCCGAGCAGTACTTC.

This clonotype was counted a few times. The chain uses TRBV7-9 and TRBJ2-1; D is unclear. Germline V gene data show CDR1 as SEHNR and CDR2 as FQNEAQ (reference sequence). The CDR3 is 12 amino acids. V was pared by 3 bases and J by 10 bases, with 10 bases between. CDR3 amino acids: CASSLSDWEQFF. Here the CDR3 DNA reads TGTGCCAGCAGCTTGTCGGATTGGGAGCAGTTCTTC. The full variable domain, rest sourced from reference TRBV7-9 and TRBJ2-1, is DTGVSQNPRHKITKRGQNVTFRCDPISEHNRLYWYRQTLGQGPEFLTYFQNEAQLEKSRLLSDRFSAERPKGSFSTLEIQRTEQGDSAMYLCASSLSDWEQFFGPGTRLTVL.

The chain couples TRBV7-2 to TRBJ2-7, with 7 nucleotides matching TRBD2. The V segment lost 5 bases and the J segment 2 bases; nucleotides outside the gene matches: 6. The CDR3 has 14 residues. Germline V gene data show CDR1 as SGHTA and CDR2 as FQGNSA. The CDR3 DNA reads as TGTGCCAGCAGCCGGTGGACTAGTGCCTACGAGCAGTACTTC. Translated: CASSRWTSAYEQYF.

With respect to this clonotype: An end of the junction does not agree with germline; a read error may underlie this. V usage is TRBV20-1 and J usage is TRBJ2-5; a weak D match, TRBD1 (6 bases). The CDR3 has 13 residues. Per the germline V gene, CDR1 is DFQATT and CDR2 is SNEGSKA (reference sequence). CDR3: CGASRTAQETQYF. DNA for the CDR3: TGCGGTGCTAGCAGGACAGCCCAAGAGACCCAGTACTTC.

This chain links TRBV7-2 with TRBJ2-3; D is perhaps TRBD1 (5 bases). V was cut by 5 bases and J by 1 base, with 13 bases left in between. The germline V gene has CDR1 SGHTA and CDR2 FQGNSA. The CDR3 contains 15 residues. The CDR3 DNA sequence: TGTGCCAGCAGCCGCAGGGTATCCGGCACAGATACGCAGTATTTT. Translated: CASSRRVSGTDTQYF.

This clonotype has just a few counts. V gene TRBV28 combines with J gene TRBJ2-7; D not resolved. Germline CDR1 reads MDHEN; CDR2 reads SYDVKM. The V end lost 3 bases, the J end lost 6 bases, and 12 bases lay between the germline ends. The CDR3 extends over 13 amino acids. The CDR3 nucleotides are TGTGCCAGCAGTTTCCCTAAGCCCGGCGAGCAGTACTTC. The encoded protein is CASSFPKPGEQYF.

This clonotype was picked up a small number of times. The chain recombines TRBV6-5 with TRBJ2-7; D is ambiguous. The CDR3 loop spans 14 amino acids. Between the trimmed V and J ends, which lost 6 bases and 0 bases, there was a span of 12 bases. CDR1 is MNHEY, CDR2 SVGAGI, per germline. CDR3 DNA: TGTGCCAGCAGATATTCACAGAGCTCCTACGAGCAGTACTTC. Residues: CASRYSQSSYEQYF.

On this clonotype: A much larger clone is a single base away; this may be a read error. This chain connects TRBV20-1 to TRBJ2-3, with 14 bases that match TRBD2. Germline V lookup: CDR1 DFQATT, CDR2 SNEGSKA (reference sequence). The CDR3 runs 18 residues. After removal of 6 bases from V and 4 bases from J, the junction contained 15 bases not matched to a gene. Here the CDR3 DNA reads TGCAGTGCCTCACTCATAGGGACTAGCGGGAGTCGGCCAGATACGCAGTATTTT. This sequence encodes CSASLIGTSGSRPDTQYF.

V and J are TRBV4-2 and TRBJ1-5; the D gene is possibly TRBD1 (5 bases). The CDR3 consists of 15 residues. V was shortened by 1 base and J by 1 base, with 8 bases between the two germline ends. CDR1 is LGHNA and CDR2 is YNFKEQ in the germline V gene. The CDR3 DNA is TGTGCCAGCAGCCAAGTGGGGGAGAGCAATCAGCCCCAGCATTTT. Residues: CASSQVGESNQPQHF.

This clonotype has just a few counts. One end of the junction fails to match germline, which may point to a read error. This chain joins TRBV30 and TRBJ2-4; D uncertain. The CDR3 spans 13 residues. Looked up from germline, CDR1 is GTSNPN and CDR2 is SVGIG (reference sequence). The CDR3 coding sequence is TGTGCCTGTAGTGGGGTTACCAAAAACATTCAGTACTTC. Its protein is CACSGVTKNIQYF.

This clonotype has more than one count but fewer than ten. The chain uses TRBV18 and TRBJ2-3; a weak D match, TRBD1 (5 bases). The CDR3 has 13 amino acids. Trimming cost V 6 bases and J 6 bases, with 13 bases left between them. The germline V gene has CDR1 KGHSH and CDR2 LQKENI. The CDR3 DNA sequence: TGTGCCAGCTCGCAGGGTAGCAAGGATACGCAGTATTTT. The encoded protein is CASSQGSKDTQYF.

The chain joins TRBV11-2 to TRBJ2-1; possible D gene TRBD1, 6 bases. This CDR3 comprises 21 residues. Trimming pared 5 bases from V and 1 base from J, leaving 30 bases between. From germline, CDR1 is SGHAT and CDR2 FQNNGV. The CDR3 bases are TGTGCCAGCAGCCTAGGCCGGTGGGACATAGTGAGTAGGAGTTCCTACAATGAGCAGTTCTTC. The encoded protein is CASSLGRWDIVSRSSYNEQFF.

This chain joins TRBV6-2 or TRBV6-3 and TRBJ2-1, with 10 bases fitting TRBD1. Germline V gene sequence: CDR1 MNHEY, CDR2 SVGEGT. The ends lost 6 bases at V and 7 bases at J; junction bases unmatched: 12. This CDR3 is built from 16 residues. The CDR3 reads CASRTGPGQGPNEQFF. In nucleotides, the CDR3 is TGTGCCAGCAGGACGGGCCCGGGACAGGGGCCAAATGAGCAGTTCTTC.

A single count supports this clonotype. CDR3 amino acids: CASSSGARGLYNEQFF. The CDR3 nucleotides are TGTGCCAGCAGCTCAGGCGCCAGGGGGCTGTACAATGAGCAGTTCTTC. This chain joins TRBV7-8 and TRBJ2-1; 8 bases align to TRBD1. The CDR3 loop spans 16 amino acids. The V gene's germline CDR1 is SGHVS and CDR2 FQNEAQ. J lost 4 bases, V lost 4 bases, and 9 bases had no gene match.

In its sample, this clonotype was seen a few times. The V and J genes are TRBV19 and TRBJ2-3, with D tentatively TRBD2 (5 bases). CDR3 length: 15 amino acids. CDR1 is LNHDA and CDR2 is SQIVND in the germline V gene (reference sequence). The V gene lost 11 bases and the J gene lost 3 bases, with 21 bases spanning the gap. CDR3 protein: CAAANSGSGTDTQYF. The CDR3 DNA reads TGTGCCGCCGCCAATTCAGGATCGGGGACAGATACGCAGTATTTT.

This clonotype showed up just a few times. This sequence joins TRBV19 and TRBJ2-6, with 9 bases fitting TRBD1. The CDR3 is 16 amino acids. CDR1 is LNHDA, CDR2 SQIVND, per germline (reference sequence). The V and J ends lost 5 bases and 3 bases, in that order; junction bases with no gene match: 5. CDR3 residues: CASSGRTGDGANVLTF. As DNA, the CDR3 is TGTGCCAGTAGTGGAAGGACAGGGGATGGGGCCAACGTCCTGACTTTC.

V gene TRBV7-2 combines with J gene TRBJ2-2; either TRBD1 or TRBD2 may supply D (5 bases each). Trimming pared 5 bases from V and 2 bases from J, leaving 9 bases between. CDR3 size: 14 residues. The germline CDR1 and CDR2 sequences are SGHTA and FQGNSA. CDR3 amino acids: CASSRDQNTGELFF. The CDR3 DNA reads as TGTGCCAGCAGCAGGGACCAAAACACCGGGGAGCTGTTTTTT.

This clonotype was picked up a small number of times. V is TRBV19 and J is TRBJ2-6, with D maybe TRBD1 (6 bases). The CDR3 is 15 amino acids. Germline lookup yields CDR1 LNHDA and CDR2 SQIVND (reference sequence). V was clipped by 7 bases and J by 4 bases, with 14 bases between them. As DNA, the CDR3 is TGTGCCAGTACCCTCGCAGGGGTAGGGGCCAACGTCCTGACTTTC. Its translation: CASTLAGVGANVLTF.

This clonotype was counted a few times. Here the CDR3 DNA reads TGCGCCAGCAGCCAAGATGTAGGAGAGACCCAGTACTTC. Its translation is CASSQDVGETQYF. The gene calls are TRBV4-3 and TRBJ2-5, with no clear D. This CDR3 has 13 residues. CDR1 and CDR2 (germline): LGHNA, YSLEER. The germline V and J ends were trimmed by 0 bases and 4 bases, with 6 bases remaining between them.

The rearrangement joins TRBV11-2 to TRBJ2-3, with TRBD1 identical over 9 bases. This CDR3 has 18 amino acids. V shed 5 bases and J 0 bases; nucleotides not matched to a gene: 12. Germline values: CDR1 SGHAT, CDR2 FQNNGV. CDR3 bases: TGTGCCAGCAGCAGAACCGGGACAGGGATTACTAGCACAGATACGCAGTATTTT. This encodes CASSRTGTGITSTDTQYF.

This clonotype turned up a few times. The chain links TRBV6-2 or TRBV6-3 to TRBJ2-7, with D possibly TRBD1 on 5 matching bases. The CDR3 is made up of 16 amino acids. The germline V gene has CDR1 MNHEY and CDR2 SVGEGT. V lost 0 bases, J lost 3 bases, and 15 bases lay in between. The CDR3: CASSYSPDRLGYEQYF. The CDR3 nucleotides are TGTGCCAGCAGTTACTCTCCCGACAGATTGGGCTACGAGCAGTACTTC.

This sequence joins TRBV10-3 and TRBJ2-1, with D perhaps matching TRBD2 (7 bases). V gave up 2 bases and J gave up 10 bases, with 21 bases separating them. This CDR3 has 16 residues. Germline CDR1 is ENHRY and CDR2 is SYGVKD. The CDR3 DNA reads TGTGCCATCAGTGAGCCCGGGGGCCGGGGGGCGTCGGAGCAGTTCTTC. Protein sequence: CAISEPGGRGASEQFF.

This clonotype turned up a few times. V and J are TRBV29-1 and TRBJ2-3, with 7 bases identical to TRBD1. CDR1 SQVTM and CDR2 ANQGSEA come from the germline V gene. Trimming removed 4 bases from V and 0 bases from J; junction bases left unmatched: 1. This CDR3 is built from 13 residues. The CDR3 DNA sequence: TGCAGCGTTGGACAGGGAAGCACAGATACGCAGTATTTT. Its translation: CSVGQGSTDTQYF.